This T cell receptor beta chain was sequenced during a study of blood T cell repertoires in COVID-19. The data were produced by immunoSEQ multiplex PCR, yet TCRdb's version contains in-frame clones alone and is incomplete. This sample has 20,000 or so clones; roughly four fifths occur once, and the top ten carry more than 11%. Sequenced sample: peripheral blood. This TCR was sampled from a man between 35 and 55 years old with active or convalescent COVID-19.

The CDR3 reads CASRPGDFDRYEQYF. Written as DNA, the CDR3 is TGCGCCAGCAGACCGGGGGACTTTGACCGGTACGAGCAGTACTTC. V usage is TRBV4-1 and J usage is TRBJ2-7, with D possibly being TRBD2 (6 bases). The CDR3 extends over 15 amino acids. The germline V gene has CDR1 MGHRA and CDR2 YSYEKL. Trimming left V 6 bases short and J 4 bases short, with 19 bases between.